One and the same sample provided the 7 T cell receptor beta chains below, sequenced in a study of T cells in Graves' hyperthyroidism and ophthalmopathy. TCR beta CDR3 regions were amplified from RNA transcripts. RT-PCR in the first round (using the HTBI primer set) targeted the TCR CDR3. Via MiXCR, TCRdb re-called the multiplex PCR reads, giving one row per CDR3 protein. The table includes some 360,000 distinct CDR3 sequences, less than 20% detected once. The sample consisted of blood. The receptors here all came from a woman aged 40 to 49 with Graves' ophthalmopathy.

The table lists this clonotype with many counts. The chain recombines TRBV5-4 with TRBJ2-7; 8 bases line up with TRBD2. The CDR3 has 15 amino acids. Germline assignment: CDR1 SGHNT and CDR2 YYREEE (reference sequence). Trimming at V came to 1 base and at J to 3 bases, leaving 6 bases not matched to a gene. Here the CDR3 reads CASSLWGSGIYEQYF. CDR3 bases: TGTGCCAGCAGCTTGTGGGGTAGCGGGATCTACGAGCAGTACTTC.

The DNA for the CDR3 is TGTGCCAGCAGTCCAGGGACCGGGGGTAGGGAGCAGTACTTC. Translating gives CASSPGTGGREQYF. This rearrangement joins TRBV12-3 or TRBV12-4 to TRBJ2-7; weak D call: TRBD2 (6 bases). Trimming stripped 5 bases from V and 7 bases from J, with 18 bases between. CDR3 length: 14 residues.

The sample holds many counts of this clonotype. This chain links TRBV19 with TRBJ1-3, with a weak D call TRBD1 (6 bases). The germline V and J ends were trimmed by 6 bases and 2 bases, with 11 bases remaining between them. The CDR3 loop spans 14 amino acids. Germline V CDR1 and CDR2: LNHDA, SQIVND (reference sequence). The CDR3 coding sequence is TGTGCCAGTAGGGACAGCTCAACTGGAAACACCATATATTTT. It is translated as CASRDSSTGNTIYF.

This clonotype was seen repeatedly, ten times or more. The chain employs TRBV12-3 or TRBV12-4 and TRBJ1-1; D perhaps matches TRBD1 (5 bases). Trimming removed 6 bases at V and 6 bases at J, with 17 bases between. The CDR3 is 14 residues long. For the CDR3, the DNA is TGTGCCAGCAGAAACCCGGACAAGCAACCTGAAGCTTTCTTT. This sequence encodes CASRNPDKQPEAFF.

This clonotype was observed at least ten times. V is TRBV5-1 and J is TRBJ1-1, with D uncertain. There are 15 residues in the CDR3. Germline lookup yields CDR1 SGHRS and CDR2 YFSETQ. The V gene lost 1 base and the J gene lost 3 bases, with 13 bases spanning the gap. CDR3 DNA sequence: TGCGCCAGCAGCTTGATTGGAGGGCACTACACTGAAGCTTTCTTT. Its protein is CASSLIGGHYTEAFF.

This clonotype was counted ten times or more. The chain carries TRBV24-1 and TRBJ1-2; possibly TRBD1 for D (6 bases). V gave up 3 bases and J gave up 7 bases, with 17 bases separating them. Germline V gene sequence: CDR1 KGHDR, CDR2 SFDVKD. The CDR3 is 15 residues long. Here the CDR3 reads CATSDTQGRGSGYTF. In nucleotides, the CDR3 is TGTGCCACCAGTGATACCCAGGGGAGGGGGTCTGGCTACACCTTC.

This clonotype has a count of ten or more. Here the CDR3 reads CASSTKQKQYF. CDR3 sequence (DNA): TGTGCCAGCAGTACGAAACAGAAGCAGTACTTC. V usage is TRBV12-3 or TRBV12-4 and J usage is TRBJ2-7; no definite D call. V was clipped by 5 bases and J by 8 bases, with 10 bases between them. CDR3 length: 11 amino acids.